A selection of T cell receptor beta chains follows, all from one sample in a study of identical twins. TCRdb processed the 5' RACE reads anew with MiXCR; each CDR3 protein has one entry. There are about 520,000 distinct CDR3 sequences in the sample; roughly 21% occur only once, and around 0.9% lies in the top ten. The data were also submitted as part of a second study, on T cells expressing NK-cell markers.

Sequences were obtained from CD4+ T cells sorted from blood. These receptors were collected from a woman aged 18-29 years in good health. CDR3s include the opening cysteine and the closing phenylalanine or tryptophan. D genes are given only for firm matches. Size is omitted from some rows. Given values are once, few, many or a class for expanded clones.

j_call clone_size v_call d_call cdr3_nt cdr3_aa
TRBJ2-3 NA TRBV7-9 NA TGTGCCAGCAGCTTTGGGACACAATTCACAGATACGCAGTATTTT CASSFGTQFTDTQYF
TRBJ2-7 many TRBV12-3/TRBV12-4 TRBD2 TGTGCCAGCAGTTTAGTCCCTAGCGGGAGCTCCTACGAGCAGTACTTC CASSLVPSGSSYEQYF
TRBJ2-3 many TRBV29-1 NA TGCAGCGTTGAGTGGCGGGACGGCACAGATACGCAGTATTTT CSVEWRDGTDTQYF
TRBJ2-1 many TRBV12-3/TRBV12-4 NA TGTGCCAGCCGGGACGGATCCTACAATGAGCAGTTCTTC CASRDGSYNEQFF
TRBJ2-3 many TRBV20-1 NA TGCAGTGCTAGAGATCAGGAGCGGGGCACAGATACGCAGTATTTT CSARDQERGTDTQYF
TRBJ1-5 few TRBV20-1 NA TGCAGTGCAATAACGGGATCAGGGCAGCCCCAGCATTTT CSAITGSGQPQHF
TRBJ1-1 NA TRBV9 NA TGTGCCAGCAGCGTAGGAGTAAAGCGTGAAGCTTTCTTT CASSVGVKREAFF
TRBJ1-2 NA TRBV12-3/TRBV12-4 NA TGTGCCAGCAGTTTCGGGAGGGGGTTAAGTGGCTACACCTTC CASSFGRGLSGYTF
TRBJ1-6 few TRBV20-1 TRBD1 TGCAGTGCTAGAGACCGGGACAGGATGTTTAATTCACCCCTCCACTTT CSARDRDRMFNSPLHF
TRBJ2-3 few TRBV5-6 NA TGTGCCAGCAGCTTGCGAGCGGGCGACGATACGCAGTATTTT CASSLRAGDDTQYF
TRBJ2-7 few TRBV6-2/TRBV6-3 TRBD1 TGTGCCAGCAGGGACAGGGGTGCCCACGAGCAGTACTTC CASRDRGAHEQYF
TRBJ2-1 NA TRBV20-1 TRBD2 TGCAGTGCGGCCTCAAGCGGGAGGACTTCCTACAATGAGCAGTTCTTC CSAASSGRTSYNEQFF
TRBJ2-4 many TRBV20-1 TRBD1 TGCAGTGCCCAACCGGGACAGAGGGACATTCAGTACTTC CSAQPGQRDIQYF
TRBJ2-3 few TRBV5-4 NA TGTGCCAGCAGCGTCCCGAGTGCGGATACGCAGTATTTT CASSVPSADTQYF
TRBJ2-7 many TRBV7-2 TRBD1 TGTGCCAGCAGTCAAACAGGGGGCGAGCAGTACTTC CASSQTGGEQYF
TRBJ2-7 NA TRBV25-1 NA TGTGCCAGCAGTCCCCTCGGACAAAGCTCCTACGAGCAGTACTTC CASSPLGQSSYEQYF
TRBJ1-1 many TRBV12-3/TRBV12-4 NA TGTGCCAGCAGCCGCGGACAGTGGATGAACACTGAAGCTTTCTTT CASSRGQWMNTEAFF
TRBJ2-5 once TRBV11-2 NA TGTGCCAGCAGCTTCGAGCGTGAGACCCAGTACTTC CASSFERETQYF
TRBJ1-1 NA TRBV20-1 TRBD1 TGCAGTGCCAAACAGGGGGCGTATACTGAAGCTTTCTTT CSAKQGAYTEAFF
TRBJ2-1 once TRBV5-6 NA TGTGCCATCAGCCCCCGGGACCTCAGCTCGTTCTTC CAISPRDLSSFF
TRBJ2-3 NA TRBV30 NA TGTGCCTGGGGAGGACTTGGTACGCAGTATTTT CAWGGLGTQYF
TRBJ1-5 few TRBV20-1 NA TGCAGTGCTAGAGTAGGGATGGATCAGCCCCAGCATTTT CSARVGMDQPQHF
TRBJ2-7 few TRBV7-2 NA TGTGCCAGCAGCCCCCCATCAGCGCGGAAGCAGTACTTC CASSPPSARKQYF
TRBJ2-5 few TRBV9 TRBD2 TGTGCCAGCAGCCTTAGTGGTAGCGGGGGGGCCCAATCCCAAGAGACCCAGTACTTC CASSLSGSGGAQSQETQYF
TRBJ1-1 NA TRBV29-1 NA TGCAGCGTTGAGAGTACAGGCATGAACACTGAAGCTTTCTTT CSVESTGMNTEAFF
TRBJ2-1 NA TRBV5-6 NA TGTGCCAGCAGCTTTTCCTTTCGTGAGCAGTTCTTC CASSFSFREQFF
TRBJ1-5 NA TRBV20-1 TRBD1 TGCAGTGCCCTACCGGGACAGGGATATAGCAATCAGCCCCAGCATTTT CSALPGQGYSNQPQHF
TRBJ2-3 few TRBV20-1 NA TGCAGTGCGCATTCACAGAACACAGATACGCAGTATTTT CSAHSQNTDTQYF
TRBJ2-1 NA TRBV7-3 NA TGTGCCAGCAGCTTAGGCAGGGATTATGAGCAGTTCTTC CASSLGRDYEQFF
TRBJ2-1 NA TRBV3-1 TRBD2 TGTGCCAGCAGCCGTCCTAGCGGGGGGGCGGGTGAGCAGTTCTTC CASSRPSGGAGEQFF
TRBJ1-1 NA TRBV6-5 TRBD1 TGTGCCAGCAGTTATCCACAGGGGAGGAGAACTTTCTTT CASSYPQGRRTFF
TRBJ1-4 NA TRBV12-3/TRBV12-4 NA TGTGCCAGCAGAAGGGGCTCTGAAAAACTGTTTTTT CASRRGSEKLFF
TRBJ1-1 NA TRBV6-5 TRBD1 TGTGCCAGCACTTACAGGGGTATGAACACTGAAGCTTTCTTT CASTYRGMNTEAFF
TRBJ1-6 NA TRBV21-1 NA TGTGCCAGCGTTTCGGGTTCACCCCTCCACTTT CASVSGSPLHF
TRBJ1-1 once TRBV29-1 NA TGCAGCGTTGATTTGGGGACTGGGACTGAAGCTTTCTTT CSVDLGTGTEAFF
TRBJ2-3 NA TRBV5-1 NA TGCGCCAGCAGCTTGGTAGGCGGCCCCGGTGATACGCAGTATTTT CASSLVGGPGDTQYF
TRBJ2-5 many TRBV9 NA TGTGCCAGCAGCGTAGACTCTGAGACCCAGTACTTC CASSVDSETQYF
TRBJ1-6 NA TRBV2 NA TGTGCCAGCAGTGGGGGAGGGCCCGTTTCACCCCTCCACTTT CASSGGGPVSPLHF
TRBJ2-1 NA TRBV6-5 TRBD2 TGTGCCAGCAGTTACTCCGGGACTAGCGGGGTAGGTGATGAGCAGTTCTTC CASSYSGTSGVGDEQFF
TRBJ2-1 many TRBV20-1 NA TGCAGTGCTAGAGTCACAAACCCCTACAATGAGCAGTTCTTC CSARVTNPYNEQFF
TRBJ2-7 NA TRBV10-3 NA TGTGCCATCAGTGCAGGGGACGCCTACGAGCAGTACTTC CAISAGDAYEQYF
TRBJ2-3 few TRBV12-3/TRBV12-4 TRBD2 TGTGCCAGCGCCGTAAATCGCGGGAGGGCAGATACGCAGTATTTT CASAVNRGRADTQYF
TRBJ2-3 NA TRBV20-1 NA TGCAGTGCTAGAGCGGAGTTCTCCGATACGCAGTATTTT CSARAEFSDTQYF
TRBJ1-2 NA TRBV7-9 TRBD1 TGTGCCAGCAGCGTCGCGGACAGGGACCACTATGGCTACACCTTC CASSVADRDHYGYTF
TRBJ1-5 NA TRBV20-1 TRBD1 TGCAGTGGTACCACGGGACAGAAGCAGCCCCAGCATTTT CSGTTGQKQPQHF
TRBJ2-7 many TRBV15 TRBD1 TGTGCCACCAGCAGTGGACAGGGGTCATGGAAATACGAGCAGTACTTC CATSSGQGSWKYEQYF
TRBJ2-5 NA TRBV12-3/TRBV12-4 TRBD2 TGTGCCAGCAGTTTAAACCTAGCGGGAGTGGAGACCCAGTACTTC CASSLNLAGVETQYF
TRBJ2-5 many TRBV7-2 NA TGTGCCAGCAGCTTAGTCAGGGAGGAGACCCAGTACTTC CASSLVREETQYF
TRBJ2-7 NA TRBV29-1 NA TGCAGCGTTGTAAAAGGAATTGCCTACGAGCAGTACTTC CSVVKGIAYEQYF
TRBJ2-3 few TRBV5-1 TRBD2 TGCGCCAGCAGCTTGCCCCTCCTTAGCGGGGGGTCCACAGATACGCAGTATTTT CASSLPLLSGGSTDTQYF
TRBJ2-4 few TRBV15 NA TGTGCCACCAGCAGAGATCTTAAGGAGGTTCAGTACTTC CATSRDLKEVQYF
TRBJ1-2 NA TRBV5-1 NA TGCGCCAGCAGCGTGGGGCCAGAAAACTATGGCTACACCTTC CASSVGPENYGYTF
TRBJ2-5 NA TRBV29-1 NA TGCAGCCCGAGAGAGACCCAGTACTTC CSPRETQYF